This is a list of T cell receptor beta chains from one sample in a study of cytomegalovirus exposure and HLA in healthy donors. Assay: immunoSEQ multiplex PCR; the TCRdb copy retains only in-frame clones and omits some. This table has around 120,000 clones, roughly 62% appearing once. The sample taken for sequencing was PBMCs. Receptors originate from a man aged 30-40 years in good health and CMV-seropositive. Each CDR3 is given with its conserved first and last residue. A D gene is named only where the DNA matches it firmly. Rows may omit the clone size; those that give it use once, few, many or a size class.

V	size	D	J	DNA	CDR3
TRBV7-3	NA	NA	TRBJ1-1	TGTGCCAGCAGCGATCAGGGTTTCGAAGCTTTCTTT	CASSDQGFEAFF
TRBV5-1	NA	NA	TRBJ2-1	TGCGCCAGCAGCCCTCGGAGCGCTCTGAGCAATGAGCAGTTCTTC	CASSPRSALSNEQFF
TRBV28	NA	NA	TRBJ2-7	NA	CASSTSGQENFDEQYF
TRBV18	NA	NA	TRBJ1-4	TGTGCCAGCTCACCACGATCTCCCTCCGGTAATGAAAAACTGTTTTTT	CASSPRSPSGNEKLFF
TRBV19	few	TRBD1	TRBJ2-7	TGTGCCAGTAGGACTCCGGGACAGAACTACGAGCAGTACTTC	CASRTPGQNYEQYF
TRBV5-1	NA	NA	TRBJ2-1	TGCGCCAGCAGCTTGGAAGGCAGGCCCGCCTACAATGAGCAGTTCTTC	CASSLEGRPAYNEQFF
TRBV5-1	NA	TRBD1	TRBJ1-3	TGCGCCAGCAGCCCACCCGGGACAGGGGCTACGGGCGGAAACACCATATATTTT	CASSPPGTGATGGNTIYF
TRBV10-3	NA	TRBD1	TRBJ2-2	TGTGCCACCAGCCCGGACAGGGGCGGCGGGGAGCTGTTTTTT	CATSPDRGGGELFF
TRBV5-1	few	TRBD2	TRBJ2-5	TGCGCCAGCAGCTTGGGACTAGCGGGAGTTCAAGAGACCCAGTACTTC	CASSLGLAGVQETQYF
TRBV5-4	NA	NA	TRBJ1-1	TGTGCCAGCAGCCAGCCGAGGACATCTGGCTCTGAAGCTTTCTTT	CASSQPRTSGSEAFF
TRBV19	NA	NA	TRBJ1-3	TGTGCCAGTAGCCATGGCGCAGGGGTTGCTGGAAACACCATATATTTT	CASSHGAGVAGNTIYF
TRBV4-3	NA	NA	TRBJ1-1	TGCGCCAGCAGCCAAGATCGGGGGAGGAACACTGAAGCTTTCTTT	CASSQDRGRNTEAFF
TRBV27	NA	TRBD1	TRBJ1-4	TGTGCCAGCAGTTCCCTAATATCCCAGGGGGATAATGAAAAACTGTTTTTT	CASSSLISQGDNEKLFF
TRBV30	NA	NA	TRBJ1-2	TGTGCCTGGAGGCGGGGTGAAGCCTATGGCTACACCTTC	CAWRRGEAYGYTF
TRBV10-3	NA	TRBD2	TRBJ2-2	TGTGCCATCAGTATCGGCGCGGGAGCGGTAGCCGGGGAGCTGTTTTTT	CAISIGAGAVAGELFF
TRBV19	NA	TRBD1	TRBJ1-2	TGTGCCAGTAGACGAGGCGGATGGGGGACAGGAACTCTTAACTATGGCTACACCTTC	CASRRGGWGTGTLNYGYTF
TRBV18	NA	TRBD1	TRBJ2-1	TGTGCCAGCTCACCGGGACAGGGTTTCGGTGAGCAGTTCTTC	CASSPGQGFGEQFF
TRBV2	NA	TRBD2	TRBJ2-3	TGTGCCAGCATAGGACTAGCGGGCCAGTGGGGCACAGATACGCAGTATTTT	CASIGLAGQWGTDTQYF
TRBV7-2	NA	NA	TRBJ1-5	TGTGCCAGCAGATTACTAGGAGGCAATCAGCCCCAGCATTTT	CASRLLGGNQPQHF
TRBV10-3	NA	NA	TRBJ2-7	TGTGCCATCAGAACAGTCGACGAGCAGTACTTC	CAIRTVDEQYF
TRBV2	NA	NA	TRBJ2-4	TGTGCCAGCCGAGTTGGTGTCAAAAACATTCAGTACTTC	CASRVGVKNIQYF
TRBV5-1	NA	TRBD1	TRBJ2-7	TGCGCCAGCAGCCCGGACAGGGGCCCGTACGAGCAGTACTTC	CASSPDRGPYEQYF
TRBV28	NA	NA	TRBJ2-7	TGTGCCAGCAGTTTACTAGCGCTTGCCTACGAGCAGTACTTC	CASSLLALAYEQYF
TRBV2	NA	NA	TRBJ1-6	TGTGCCAGCACCCCCCGGCTCGGGCCCCTCCACTTT	CASTPRLGPLHF
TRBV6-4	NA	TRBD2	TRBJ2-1	TGTGCCAGCAGCCGACTTAGCGGGACGGGTAATGAGCAGTTCTTC	CASSRLSGTGNEQFF
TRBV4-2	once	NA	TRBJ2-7	TGTGCCAGCAGCCAACTCGGGGGCGAGCAGTACTTC	CASSQLGGEQYF
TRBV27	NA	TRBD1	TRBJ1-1	TGTGCCAGCAGTGCGTCCAGGGGGCTTATCACTGAAGCTTTCTTT	CASSASRGLITEAFF
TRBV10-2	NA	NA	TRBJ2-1	TGCGCCAGCAGTGCCTTGGACACCTCCTACAATGAGCAGTTCTTC	CASSALDTSYNEQFF
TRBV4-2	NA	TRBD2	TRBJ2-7	TGTGCCAGCAGCCAAGATGGGACTAGCGGTTCCTACGAGCAGTACTTC	CASSQDGTSGSYEQYF
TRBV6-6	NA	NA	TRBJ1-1	TGTGCCAGCAGCCTAGGTGGAGGGAACACTGAAGCTTTCTTT	CASSLGGGNTEAFF
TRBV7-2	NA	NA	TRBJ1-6	TGTGCCAGCAGTACCTGGACAGCCGATAATTCACCCCTCCACTTT	CASSTWTADNSPLHF
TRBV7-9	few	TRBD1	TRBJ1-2	TGTGCCAGCAGCTTAATACAGGGGGGGTTTTGGGGCTACACCTTC	CASSLIQGGFWGYTF
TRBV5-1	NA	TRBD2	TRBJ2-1	TGCGCCAGCAGCTTGGGTGGCGGGAGTAATTACAATGAGCAGTTCTTC	CASSLGGGSNYNEQFF
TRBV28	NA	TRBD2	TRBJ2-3	TGTGCCAGCACCCAAGCGGGAGCATGGACAGATACGCAGTATTTT	CASTQAGAWTDTQYF
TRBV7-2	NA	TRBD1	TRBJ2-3	TGTGCCAGCAGCACAGGGGGAGATACGCAGTATTTT	CASSTGGDTQYF
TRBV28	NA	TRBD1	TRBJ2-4	TGTGCCAGCAGTCGGACAGGGCTCACGGGGTTAGCCAAAAACATTCAGTACTTC	CASSRTGLTGLAKNIQYF
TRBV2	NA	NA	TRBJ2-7	TGTGCCAGCAGTGAATGGGCTTCCTACGAGCAGTACTTC	CASSEWASYEQYF
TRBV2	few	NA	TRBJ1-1	TGTGCCAGCAGGATCCTACAAGAGGGCACTGAAGCTTTCTTT	CASRILQEGTEAFF
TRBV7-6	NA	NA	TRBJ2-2	TGTGCCAGCAGAGAATCTGGGGAGAGCGTCGGGGAGCTGTTTTTT	CASRESGESVGELFF
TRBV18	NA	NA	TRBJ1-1	TGTGCCAGCTCCCGCGACTTCGATCAGAACACTGAAGCTTTCTTT	CASSRDFDQNTEAFF
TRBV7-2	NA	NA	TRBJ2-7	TGTGCCAGCAGCTTAGATAGGGTCAGGACATCCTACGAGCAGTACTTC	CASSLDRVRTSYEQYF
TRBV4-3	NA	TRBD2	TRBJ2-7	TGCGCCAGCAGCCAAGATTGGGCCGGGACTACTAGCTCCTACGAGCAGTACTTC	CASSQDWAGTTSSYEQYF
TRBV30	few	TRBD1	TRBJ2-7	TGTGCCTGGAGTGTAACAGGGGCGAGGAACGAGCAGTACTTC	CAWSVTGARNEQYF
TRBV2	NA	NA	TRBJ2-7	TGTGCCAGCAGTGAAGGCCGGGGGATTTACTACGAGCAGTACTTC	CASSEGRGIYYEQYF
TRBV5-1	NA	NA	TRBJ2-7	TGCGCCAGCAGCTTGTCCGGGAGCTGGGACTACGAGCAGTACTTC	CASSLSGSWDYEQYF
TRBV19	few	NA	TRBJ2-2	TGTGCCAGTAGTATTTTGGGGGCTGAGGTCACCGGGGAGCTGTTTTTT	CASSILGAEVTGELFF
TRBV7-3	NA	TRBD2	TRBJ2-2	TGTGCCAGCAGCCCAACTAGCGGGAGAGTCACCGGGGAGCTGTTTTTT	CASSPTSGRVTGELFF
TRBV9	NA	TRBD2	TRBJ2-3	TGTGCCAGCAGCCCCCTGGCGGGAGGAGGAGATACGCAGTATTTT	CASSPLAGGGDTQYF
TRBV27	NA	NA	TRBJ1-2	TGTGCCAGCAGTTTAACAGGACATACTAACTATGGCTACACCTTC	CASSLTGHTNYGYTF
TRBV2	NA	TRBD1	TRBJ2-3	TGTGCCAGCAAAGGGACAGGGAATGTCGGGCAGTATTTT	CASKGTGNVGQYF
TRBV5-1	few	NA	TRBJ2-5	TGCGCCAGCAGCTACGACAGAGAAGAGACCCAGTACTTC	CASSYDREETQYF
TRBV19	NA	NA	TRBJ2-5	TGTGCCAGTAGTACCCGGGACACCGACGAGACCCAGTACTTC	CASSTRDTDETQYF
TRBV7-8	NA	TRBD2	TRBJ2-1	TGTGCCAGCAGCCTAGATGGGGACTACTACAATGAGCAGTTCTTC	CASSLDGDYYNEQFF
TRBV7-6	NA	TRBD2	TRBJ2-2	TGTGCCAGCAGCTTAGTTGTACTAGCGGGAGGGTCCACCGGGGAGCTGTTTTTT	CASSLVVLAGGSTGELFF
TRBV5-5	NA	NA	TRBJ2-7	TGTGCCAGCAGCTTCTGGGGGCCGTTATACGAGCAGTACTTC	CASSFWGPLYEQYF